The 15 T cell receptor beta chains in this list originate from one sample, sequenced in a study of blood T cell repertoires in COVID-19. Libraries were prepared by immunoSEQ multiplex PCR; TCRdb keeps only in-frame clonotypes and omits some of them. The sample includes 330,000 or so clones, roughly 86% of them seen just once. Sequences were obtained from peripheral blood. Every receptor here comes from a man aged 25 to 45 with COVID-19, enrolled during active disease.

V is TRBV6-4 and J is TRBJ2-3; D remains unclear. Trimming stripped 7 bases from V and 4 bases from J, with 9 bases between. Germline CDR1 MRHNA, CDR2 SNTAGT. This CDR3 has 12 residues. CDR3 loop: CASNSVSDTQYF. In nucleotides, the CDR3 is TGTGCCAGCAACTCGGTTTCAGATACGCAGTATTTT.

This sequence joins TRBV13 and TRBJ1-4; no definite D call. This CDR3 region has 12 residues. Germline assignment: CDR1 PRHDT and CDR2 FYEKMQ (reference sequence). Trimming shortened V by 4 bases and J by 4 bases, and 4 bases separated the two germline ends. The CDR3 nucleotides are TGTGCCAGCAGCTCCAATAATGAAAAACTGTTTTTT. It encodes CASSSNNEKLFF.

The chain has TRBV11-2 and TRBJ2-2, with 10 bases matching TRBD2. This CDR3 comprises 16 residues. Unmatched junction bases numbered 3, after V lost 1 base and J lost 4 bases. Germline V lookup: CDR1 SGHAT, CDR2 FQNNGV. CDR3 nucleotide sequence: TGTGCCAGCAGCTTAGGGGTAGCGGGAGGCACCGGGGAGCTGTTTTTT. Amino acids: CASSLGVAGGTGELFF.

CDR3 residues: CASSLGEAGGYEQYF. The CDR3 DNA reads as TGTGCCAGCAGCTTAGGGGAAGCGGGAGGGTACGAGCAGTACTTC. J is TRBJ2-7 and V is TRBV7-9; TRBD2 agrees at 10 bases. The V segment lost 1 base and the J segment 4 bases; nucleotides outside the gene matches: 4. The germline V gene has CDR1 SEHNR and CDR2 FQNEAQ (reference sequence). CDR3 length: 15 amino acids.

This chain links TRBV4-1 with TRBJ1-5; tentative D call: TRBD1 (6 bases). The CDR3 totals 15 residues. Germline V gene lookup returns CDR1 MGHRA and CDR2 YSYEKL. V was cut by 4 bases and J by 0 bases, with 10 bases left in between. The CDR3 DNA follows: TGCGCCAGCAGCCCTAGGACAGCTAGCAATCAGCCCCAGCATTTT. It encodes CASSPRTASNQPQHF.

In DNA form, the CDR3 reads TGTGCCAGCAGAGCGACAGGGGGCGCAGAGACCCAGTACTTC. It codes for CASRATGGAETQYF. J is TRBJ2-5 and V is TRBV6-6; 10 nucleotides align to TRBD1. CDR1 and CDR2 (germline): MNHNY, SVGAGI (reference sequence). J was trimmed by 4 bases and V by 6 bases; bases with no gene match: 5. The CDR3 is 14 residues long.

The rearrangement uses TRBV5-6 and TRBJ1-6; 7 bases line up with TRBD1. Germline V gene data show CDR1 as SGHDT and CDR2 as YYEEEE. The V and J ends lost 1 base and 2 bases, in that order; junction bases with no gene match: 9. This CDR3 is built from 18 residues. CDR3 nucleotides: TGTGCCAGCAGCTTGACTATGGGACAGCTAACCTATAATTCACCCCTCCACTTT. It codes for CASSLTMGQLTYNSPLHF.

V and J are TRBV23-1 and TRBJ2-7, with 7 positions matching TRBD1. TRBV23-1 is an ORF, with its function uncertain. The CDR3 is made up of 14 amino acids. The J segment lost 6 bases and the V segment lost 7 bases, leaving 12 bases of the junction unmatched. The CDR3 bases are TGCGCCAGCAAGTCGCGACAGGGCATGCGCGAGCAGTACTTC. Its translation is CASKSRQGMREQYF.

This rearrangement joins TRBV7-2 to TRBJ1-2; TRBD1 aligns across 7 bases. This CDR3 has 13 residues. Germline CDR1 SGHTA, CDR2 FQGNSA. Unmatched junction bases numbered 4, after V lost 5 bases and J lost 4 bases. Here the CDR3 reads CASSPGTVYGYTF. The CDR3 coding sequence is TGTGCCAGCAGCCCCGGGACAGTCTATGGCTACACCTTC.

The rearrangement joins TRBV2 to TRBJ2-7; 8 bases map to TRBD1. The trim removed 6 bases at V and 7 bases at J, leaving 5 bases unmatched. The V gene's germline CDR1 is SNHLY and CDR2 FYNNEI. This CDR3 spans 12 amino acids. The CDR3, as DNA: TGTGCCAGCAGGGACAGGGATAGGGAGCAGTACTTC. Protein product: CASRDRDREQYF. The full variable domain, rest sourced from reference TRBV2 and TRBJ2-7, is EPEVTQTPSHQVTQMGQEVILRCVPISNHLYFYWYRQILGQKVEFLVSFYNNEISEKSEIFDDQFSVERPDGSNFTLKIRSTKLEDSAMYFCASRDRDREQYFGPGTRLTVT.

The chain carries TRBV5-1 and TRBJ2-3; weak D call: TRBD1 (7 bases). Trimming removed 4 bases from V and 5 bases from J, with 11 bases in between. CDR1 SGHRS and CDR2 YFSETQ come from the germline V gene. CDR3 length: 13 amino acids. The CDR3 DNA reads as TGCGCCAGCAGCCCCCAGGGGGGAGATACGCAGTATTTT. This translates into CASSPQGGDTQYF. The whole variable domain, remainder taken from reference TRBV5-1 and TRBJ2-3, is KAGVTQTPRYLIKTRGQQVTLSCSPISGHRSVSWYQQTPGQGLQFLFEYFSETQRNKGNFPGRFSGRQFSNSRSEMNVSTLELGDSALYLCASSPQGGDTQYFGPGTRLTVL.

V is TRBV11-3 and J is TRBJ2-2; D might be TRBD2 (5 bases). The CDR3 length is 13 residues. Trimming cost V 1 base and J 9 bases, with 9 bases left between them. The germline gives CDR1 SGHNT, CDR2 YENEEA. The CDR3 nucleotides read TGTGCCAGCAGCTTAGCCCGAGGGCGGGAGCTGTTTTTT. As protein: CASSLARGRELFF.

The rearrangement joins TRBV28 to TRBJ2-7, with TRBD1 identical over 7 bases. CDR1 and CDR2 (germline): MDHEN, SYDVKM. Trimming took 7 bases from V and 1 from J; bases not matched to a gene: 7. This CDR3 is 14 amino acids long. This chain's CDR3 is CASTSAGGSYEQYF. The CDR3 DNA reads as TGTGCCAGCACCAGCGCAGGGGGATCCTACGAGCAGTACTTC.

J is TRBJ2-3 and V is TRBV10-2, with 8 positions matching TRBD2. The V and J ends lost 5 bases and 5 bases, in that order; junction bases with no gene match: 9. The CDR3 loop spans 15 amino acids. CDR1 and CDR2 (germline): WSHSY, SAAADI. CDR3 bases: TGCGCCAGCAGTCGAACCGGGACTAGTGTAGATACGCAGTATTTT. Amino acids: CASSRTGTSVDTQYF.

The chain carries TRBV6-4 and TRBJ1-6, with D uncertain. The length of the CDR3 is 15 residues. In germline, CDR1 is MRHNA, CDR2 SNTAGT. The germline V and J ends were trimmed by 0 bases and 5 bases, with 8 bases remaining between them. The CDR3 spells CASSDSVPDNSPLHF. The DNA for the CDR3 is TGTGCCAGCAGTGACTCGGTTCCGGATAATTCACCCCTCCACTTT.